A single TCR beta chain is shown here with its context. Here immunoSEQ multiplex PCR was the method, and the copy in TCRdb shows in-frame clones only, minus some. The table records some 120,000 clones, about nine tenths of them present only once. The CDR3 is made up of 13 amino acids. Germline V gives CDR1 LNHNV, CDR2 YYDKDF (reference sequence). V trimming: 0 bases; J trimming: 10 bases; junction bases outside the gene matches: 4. The data originate from a study of blood T cell repertoires in COVID-19. Study background: Sites across the United States, Italy and Spain contributed samples from acute and convalescent COVID-19.

The chain combines TRBV15 with TRBJ1-1, with 8 bases fitting TRBD1. The sample consisted of peripheral blood. This TCR came from a man in his fifties with active COVID-19. The chain's CDR3 is CATSREWDRLAFF. The CDR3 DNA reads as TGTGCCACCAGCAGAGAATGGGACAGGTTAGCTTTCTTT.